The 5 T cell receptor beta chains below were found in one sample sequenced in a study of cytomegalovirus exposure and HLA in healthy donors. The primer mix had 60 Vbeta and 13 Jbeta primers. The data were produced by immunoSEQ multiplex PCR, yet TCRdb's version contains in-frame clones alone and is incomplete. The sample lists tens of thousands of clones, around four fifths occurring once. Sequencing input: PBMCs. The receptors here all came from a man aged 35 to 55 in good health and CMV-seronegative.

The sample holds a few counts of this clone. V usage is TRBV28 and J usage is TRBJ2-2, with a possible D match to TRBD2 (5 bases). The germline gives CDR1 MDHEN, CDR2 SYDVKM. This CDR3 is built from 13 residues. Trimming removed 10 bases from V and 0 bases from J, with 9 bases in between. CDR3 sequence reads: CAITRANTGELFF. CDR3 nucleotides: TGTGCCATCACGCGGGCGAACACCGGGGAGCTGTTTTTT.

V usage is TRBV7-9 and J usage is TRBJ1-2; tentatively, D is TRBD1 (6 bases). Germline CDR1 reads SEHNR; CDR2 reads FQNEAQ (reference sequence). With 5 bases removed from V and 1 base from J, the gap between germline ends came to 11 bases. The CDR3 has 14 residues. The CDR3 DNA sequence: TGTGCCAGCAGCAATGTGGACAGTAACTATGGCTACACCTTC. Its protein is CASSNVDSNYGYTF. The full variable domain, rest sourced from reference TRBV7-9 and TRBJ1-2, is DTGVSQNPRHKITKRGQNVTFRCDPISEHNRLYWYRQTLGQGPEFLTYFQNEAQLEKSRLLSDRFSAERPKGSFSTLEIQRTEQGDSAMYLCASSNVDSNYGYTFGSGTRLTVV.

This chain uses TRBV6-1 with TRBJ1-2; 10 bases fit TRBD1. Germline CDR1 and CDR2: MNHNS and SASEGT. The CDR3 spans 14 residues. The ends lost 6 bases at V and 3 bases at J; junction bases unmatched: 4. For the CDR3, the DNA is TGTGCCAGCAGCGGGACAGGGGAGTACTATGGCTACACCTTC. As protein: CASSGTGEYYGYTF.

The genes are TRBV2 and TRBJ2-2; D is unclear. CDR1 and CDR2 from the germline V gene are SNHLY and FYNNEI. Trimming cost V 3 bases and J 4 bases, with 12 bases left between them. CDR3 length equals 15 residues. This CDR3 reads CASSELLASTGELFF. The CDR3 region has the DNA TGTGCCAGCAGTGAGTTGTTAGCAAGCACCGGGGAGCTGTTTTTT.

The rearrangement links TRBV28 to TRBJ1-6; D gene ambiguous. The CDR3 runs 17 residues. Germline values: CDR1 MDHEN, CDR2 SYDVKM. V was clipped by 3 bases and J by 7 bases, with 19 bases between them. The CDR3 sequence: CASSFPHLSEMNSPLHF. CDR3 sequence (DNA): TGTGCCAGCAGTTTCCCCCATTTGTCGGAGATGAATTCACCCCTCCACTTT. Looking up the rest from reference TRBV28 and TRBJ1-6 gives the full variable domain: DVKVTQSSRYLVKRTGEKVFLECVQDMDHENMFWYRQDPGLGLRLIYFSYDVKMKEKGDIPEGYSVSREKKERFSLILESASTNQTSMYLCASSFPHLSEMNSPLHFGNGTRLTVT.